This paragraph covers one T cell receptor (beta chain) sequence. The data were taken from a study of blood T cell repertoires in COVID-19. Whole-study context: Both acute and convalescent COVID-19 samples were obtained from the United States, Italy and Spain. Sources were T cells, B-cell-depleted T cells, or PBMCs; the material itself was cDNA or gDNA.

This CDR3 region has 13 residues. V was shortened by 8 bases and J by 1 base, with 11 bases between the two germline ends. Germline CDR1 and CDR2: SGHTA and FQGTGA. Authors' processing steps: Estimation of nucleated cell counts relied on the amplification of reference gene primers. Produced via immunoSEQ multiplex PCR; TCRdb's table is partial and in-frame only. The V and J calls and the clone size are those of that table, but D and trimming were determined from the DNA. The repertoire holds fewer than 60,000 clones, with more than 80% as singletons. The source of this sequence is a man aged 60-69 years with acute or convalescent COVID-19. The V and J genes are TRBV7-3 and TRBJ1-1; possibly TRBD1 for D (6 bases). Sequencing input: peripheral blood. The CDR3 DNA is TGTGCCAGCGGGAAGACAGGGAACACTGAAGCTTTCTTT. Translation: CASGKTGNTEAFF.